The clone carrying this T cell receptor beta chain was observed a few times. The time point denotes: persistent/refractory GD, antithyroid drugs over 5 years with positive TRAb. RNA extracted from PBMCs served as the sequencing template. According to the study, TCR beta libraries were built with iRepertoire HTBI primers and CDR3-region Arm-PCR. TCRdb analysed the multiplex PCR reads with MiXCR anew, one entry per CDR3 protein. The table has 700,000 or so distinct CDR3 sequences, about 30% seen once. This sample was included in a study of regulatory T cells in long-lasting Graves disease. With 2 bases removed from V and 6 bases from J, the gap between germline ends came to 15 bases. CDR1 and CDR2 (germline): SEHNR, FQNEAQ (reference sequence). This CDR3 region has 15 residues.

The gene calls are TRBV7-9 and TRBJ2-3, with a possible D match to TRBD2 (6 bases). The input for sequencing was peripheral blood mononuclear cells (PBMCs), taken when the disease was refractory, from a patient treated with antithyroid drugs. This receptor was identified in a female donor with Graves disease. CDR3 residues: CASSLPAGWGDTQYF. The CDR3 nucleotides are TGTGCCAGCAGCTTACCTGCGGGATGGGGGGATACGCAGTATTTT.